The 22 T cell receptor beta chains below all came from one sample that was sequenced in a study of blood T cell repertoires in COVID-19. The data were produced by immunoSEQ multiplex PCR, yet TCRdb's version contains in-frame clones alone and is incomplete. This table has about 180,000 clones, approximately 90% appearing once. Sequenced: peripheral blood. The origin of the receptors is a woman in her twenties or thirties with active or convalescent COVID-19.

V is TRBV2 and J is TRBJ1-1; D gene uncertain. The CDR3 runs to 14 residues. Germline values: CDR1 SNHLY, CDR2 FYNNEI. The V end lost 3 bases, the J end lost 1 base, and 9 bases lay between the germline ends. The chain's CDR3 is CASSDSPPNTEAFF. In DNA, the CDR3 is TGTGCCAGCAGTGACTCCCCTCCGAACACTGAAGCTTTCTTT.

This chain uses TRBV19 with TRBJ2-5; 9 nucleotides line up with TRBD1. Germline-derived CDR1 and CDR2 are LNHDA and SQIVND (reference sequence). J gave up 5 bases and V 5 bases, and 9 bases lay outside the gene matches. The CDR3 is 15 residues long. The chain's CDR3 is CASSSWTGDTETQYF. CDR3 nucleotide sequence: TGTGCCAGTAGTTCATGGACAGGGGATACGGAGACCCAGTACTTC.

The chain links TRBV19 to TRBJ1-6; 12 positions agree with TRBD1. With V trimmed by 3 bases and J by 5 bases, 8 bases remained unmatched. In germline, CDR1 is LNHDA, CDR2 SQIVND (reference sequence). This CDR3 has 18 amino acids. The CDR3 protein is CASSMPGTGGADNSPLHF. The CDR3 DNA reads as TGTGCCAGTAGTATGCCTGGGACAGGGGGCGCGGATAATTCACCCCTCCACTTT.

The genes are TRBV5-1 and TRBJ2-5; D may be TRBD1 (7 bases). The V and J ends lost 4 bases and 4 bases respectively, with 23 bases between them. CDR1 and CDR2 (germline): SGHRS, YFSETQ. The CDR3 length is 17 residues. The CDR3 region is CASSPDPGGGLRETQYF. The DNA for the CDR3 is TGCGCCAGCAGCCCGGACCCAGGGGGAGGTTTGCGAGAGACCCAGTACTTC.

V usage is TRBV7-9 and J usage is TRBJ2-1, with 7 positions matching TRBD2. The V segment lost 0 bases and the J segment 3 bases; nucleotides outside the gene matches: 2. This CDR3 is built from 15 residues. Germline values: CDR1 SEHNR, CDR2 FQNEAQ (reference sequence). The CDR3 region is CASSLAGGLYNEQFF. CDR3 sequence (DNA): TGTGCCAGCAGCTTAGCGGGAGGGCTCTACAATGAGCAGTTCTTC.

The V and J genes are TRBV5-1 and TRBJ2-7, with 10 bases lining up with TRBD1. The germline CDR1 and CDR2 sequences are SGHRS and YFSETQ. J lost 2 bases, V lost 7 bases, and 3 bases had no gene match. CDR3 length: 13 residues. The CDR3 nucleotides are TGCGCCAGCGGGACAGGGGCACCCTACGAGCAGTACTTC. Translating it yields CASGTGAPYEQYF.

The chain couples TRBV18 to TRBJ1-2, with TRBD1 identical over 7 bases. In germline, CDR1 is KGHSH, CDR2 LQKENI. The CDR3 totals 15 residues. V trimming: 1 base; J trimming: 5 bases; junction bases outside the gene matches: 7. CDR3 sequence: CASSPLEGTAYGYTF. CDR3 nucleotide sequence: TGTGCCAGCTCACCACTGGAAGGGACAGCATATGGCTACACCTTC.

V is TRBV28 and J is TRBJ2-3, with D possibly being TRBD2 (6 bases). This CDR3 contains 15 residues. Trimming took 8 bases from V and 4 from J, leaving 19 bases between them. Germline V gene lookup returns CDR1 MDHEN and CDR2 SYDVKM. CDR3 region: CASASGQPRPDTQYF. The CDR3 DNA is TGTGCCAGCGCAAGCGGGCAACCACGTCCAGATACGCAGTATTTT.

The V gene is TRBV6-1, the J gene TRBJ1-6; no clear D gene. V gave up 7 bases and J gave up 7 bases, with 14 bases separating them. CDR1 is MNHNS, CDR2 SASEGT, per germline. The CDR3 has 14 amino acids. In DNA, the CDR3 is TGTGCCAGCATCCACGGGTCCTCCAATTCACCCCTCCACTTT. This translates into CASIHGSSNSPLHF.

The V call is TRBV6-5, the J call TRBJ1-2; 10 nucleotides match TRBD1. The CDR3 runs 16 residues. Looked up from germline, CDR1 is MNHEY and CDR2 is SVGAGI. Trimming removed 2 bases from V and 6 bases from J; junction bases left unmatched: 9. CDR3 protein: CASSYQRTGGSDGYTF. The CDR3 coding sequence is TGTGCCAGCAGTTACCAAAGGACAGGGGGTTCCGATGGCTACACCTTC.

V gene TRBV19 combines with J gene TRBJ2-1; 7 bases line up with TRBD2. The CDR3 has 15 amino acids. Germline V gene sequence: CDR1 LNHDA, CDR2 SQIVND (reference sequence). V lost 5 bases and J lost 3; bases outside the gene matches: 7. CDR3 nucleotide sequence: TGTGCCAGTAGTCTCTCGGGAGGCAACTACAATGAGCAGTTCTTC. Translating gives CASSLSGGNYNEQFF.

The chain recombines TRBV19 with TRBJ2-7; D perhaps matches TRBD1 (5 bases). CDR1 and CDR2 from the germline V gene are LNHDA and SQIVND (reference sequence). Deletions cut 7 bases from V and 3 bases from J, with 13 bases between. CDR3 size: 13 residues. DNA for the CDR3: TGTGCCAGTAAGGGGCAGGATGTCTACGAGCAGTACTTC. It is translated as CASKGQDVYEQYF.

V and J are TRBV3-1 (or the pseudogene TRBV3-2) and TRBJ2-3, with 9 bases fitting TRBD1. The CDR3 contains 15 residues. Germline CDR1 is LGHDT and CDR2 is YNNKEL (reference sequence). After removal of 4 bases from V and 0 bases from J, the junction contained 2 bases not matched to a gene. The chain's CDR3 is CASSPGTGSTDTQYF. The CDR3 nucleotides read TGTGCCAGCAGCCCCGGGACAGGGAGCACAGATACGCAGTATTTT.

This chain connects TRBV2 to TRBJ2-2; D may be TRBD1 (6 bases). Deletions cut 6 bases from V and 10 bases from J, with 18 bases between. Germline V gene data show CDR1 as SNHLY and CDR2 as FYNNEI. The CDR3 runs to 14 residues. This chain's CDR3 is CASSDGTNFEELFF. The CDR3 DNA reads TGTGCCAGCAGCGACGGGACAAATTTCGAGGAGCTGTTTTTT.

In its sample, this clone was seen a few times. The chain couples TRBV2 to TRBJ2-7; 10 bases are shared with TRBD1. This CDR3 comprises 14 residues. Germline-derived CDR1 and CDR2 are SNHLY and FYNNEI. V trimming: 7 bases; J trimming: 6 bases; junction bases outside the gene matches: 9. The CDR3 spells CASTPDRGISEQYF. CDR3 in DNA: TGTGCCAGCACCCCGGACAGGGGGATCTCCGAGCAGTACTTC.

This chain links TRBV5-1 with TRBJ1-1, with 9 bases aligning to TRBD1. J was trimmed by 3 bases and V by 0 bases; bases with no gene match: 3. Germline V gene data show CDR1 as SGHRS and CDR2 as YFSETQ. The CDR3 loop spans 15 amino acids. The CDR3 nucleotides read TGCGCCAGCAGCTTGGGGGACAGGGTGGACACTGAAGCTTTCTTT. Its protein is CASSLGDRVDTEAFF.

The V and J genes are TRBV29-1 and TRBJ2-1; D is ambiguous. Trimming pared 1 base from V and 4 bases from J, leaving 11 bases between. The CDR3 consists of 14 residues. Germline CDR1 and CDR2: SQVTM and ANQGSEA. CDR3 loop: CSVEGPSLYNEQFF. CDR3 DNA sequence: TGCAGCGTTGAAGGGCCCTCCTTATACAATGAGCAGTTCTTC.

The J gene is TRBJ2-3, the V gene TRBV10-3, with 8 bases identical to TRBD1. The trim removed 10 bases at V and 3 bases at J, leaving 3 bases unmatched. This CDR3 region has 12 residues. The V gene's germline CDR1 is ENHRY and CDR2 SYGVKD. The CDR3: CANGQGTDTQYF. DNA for the CDR3: TGTGCCAACGGACAGGGAACAGATACGCAGTATTTT.

The gene calls are TRBV9 and TRBJ1-2; tentative D call: TRBD1 (5 bases). This CDR3 has 14 amino acids. The ends were cut back, 0 bases at V and 2 bases at J, with 8 bases in the middle. Germline V gene lookup returns CDR1 SGDLS and CDR2 YYNGEE. The CDR3 loop reads CASSVGDLNYGYTF. CDR3 in DNA: TGTGCCAGCAGCGTAGGGGACTTAAACTATGGCTACACCTTC.

The J gene is TRBJ2-7, the V gene TRBV28; 9 positions match TRBD2. V lost 4 bases and J lost 1; bases outside the gene matches: 5. CDR3 length equals 15 residues. In germline, CDR1 is MDHEN, CDR2 SYDVKM. CDR3 protein: CASSSPSGTSYEQYF. The CDR3 nucleotides are TGTGCCAGCAGTTCCCCTAGCGGGACTTCCTACGAGCAGTACTTC.

This chain links TRBV5-1 with TRBJ1-5; TRBD1 is a possible D gene (6 bases). V shed 4 bases and J shed 0 bases, with 14 bases lying between them. Germline V gene lookup returns CDR1 SGHRS and CDR2 YFSETQ. The CDR3 covers 16 residues. This CDR3 is CASSPGGGDSNQPQHF. The CDR3 coding sequence is TGCGCCAGCAGCCCGGGGGGGGGCGATAGCAATCAGCCCCAGCATTTT.

CDR3 coding DNA: TGTGCCAGCAGTGAAATGGACAGGGCAAATTCACCCCTCCACTTT. Encoded protein: CASSEMDRANSPLHF. V and J are TRBV25-1 and TRBJ1-6; TRBD1 agrees at 8 bases. CDR3 length equals 15 residues. CDR1 is MGHDK, CDR2 SYGVNS, per germline. The trim removed 2 bases at V and 7 bases at J, leaving 4 bases unmatched. The variable domain in full, completed from reference TRBV25-1 and TRBJ1-6, reads EADIYQTPRYLVIGTGKKITLECSQTMGHDKMYWYQQDPGMELHLIHYSYGVNSTEKGDLSSESTVSRIRTEHFPLTLESARPSHTSQYLCASSEMDRANSPLHFGNGTRLTVT.